This TCR beta chain came from a study of T cell responses to AZD1222 COVID-19 vaccine. Assay used: immunoSEQ multiplex PCR; TCRdb lists only in-frame clones, some missing. The table lists over 110,000 clones, about 93% of them singletons. The germline CDR1 and CDR2 sequences are SGDLS and YYNGEE. The CDR3 runs to 15 residues. V was clipped by 3 bases and J by 1 base, with 13 bases between them. The chain employs TRBV9 and TRBJ1-1; D is ambiguous. This material consisted of peripheral blood, taken on day 0 of AZD1222 vaccination. This clonotype was obtained from an adult in good health. CDR3 bases: TGTGCCAGCAGCGGAAACAGCAATCGGAACACTGAAGCTTTCTTT. It is translated as CASSGNSNRNTEAFF. The whole variable domain, remainder taken from reference TRBV9 and TRBJ1-1, is DSGVTQTPKHLITATGQRVTLRCSPRSGDLSVYWYQQSLDQGLQFLIQYYNGEERAKGNILERFSAQQFPDLHSELNLSSLELGDSALYFCASSGNSNRNTEAFFGQGTRLTVV.